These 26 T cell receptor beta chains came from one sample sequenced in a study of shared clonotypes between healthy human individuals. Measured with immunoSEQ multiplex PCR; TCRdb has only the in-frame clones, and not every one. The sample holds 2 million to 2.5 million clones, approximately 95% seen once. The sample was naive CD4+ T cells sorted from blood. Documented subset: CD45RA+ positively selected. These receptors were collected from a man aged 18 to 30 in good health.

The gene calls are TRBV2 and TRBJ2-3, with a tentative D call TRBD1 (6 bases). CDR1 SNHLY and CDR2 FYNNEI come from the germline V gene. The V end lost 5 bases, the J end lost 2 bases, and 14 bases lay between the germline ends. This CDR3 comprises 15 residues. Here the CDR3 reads CASSPDRRNTDTQYF. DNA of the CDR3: TGTGCCAGCAGTCCGGACAGAAGAAACACAGATACGCAGTATTTT.

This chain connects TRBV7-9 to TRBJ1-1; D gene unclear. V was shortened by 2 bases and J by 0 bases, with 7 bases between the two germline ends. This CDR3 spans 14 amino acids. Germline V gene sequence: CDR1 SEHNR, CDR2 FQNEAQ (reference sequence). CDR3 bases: TGTGCCAGCAGCTTACAGTTGATGAACACTGAAGCTTTCTTT. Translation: CASSLQLMNTEAFF.

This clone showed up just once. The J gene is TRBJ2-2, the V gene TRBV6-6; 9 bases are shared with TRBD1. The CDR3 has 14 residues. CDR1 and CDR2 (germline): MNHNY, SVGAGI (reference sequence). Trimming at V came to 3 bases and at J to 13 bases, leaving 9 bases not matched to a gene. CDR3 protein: CASSYPGQGNWLFF. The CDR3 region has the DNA TGTGCCAGCAGTTATCCGGGACAGGGAAATTGGCTGTTTTTT.

DNA of the CDR3: TGTGCCAGCAGCGACTTCGGGGCCAACGTCCTGACTTTC. It codes for CASSDFGANVLTF. The chain carries TRBV7-6 and TRBJ2-6; D gene ambiguous. This CDR3 has 13 amino acids. Germline CDR1 SGHVS, CDR2 FNYEAQ. V was pared by 5 bases and J by 4 bases, with 6 bases between.

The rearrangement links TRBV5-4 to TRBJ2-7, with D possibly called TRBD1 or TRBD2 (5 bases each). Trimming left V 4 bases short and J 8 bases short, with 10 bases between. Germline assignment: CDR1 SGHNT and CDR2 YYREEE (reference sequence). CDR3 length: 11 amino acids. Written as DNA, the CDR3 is TGTGCCAGCAGCATAGGGGAGCAGCAGTACTTC. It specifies CASSIGEQQYF. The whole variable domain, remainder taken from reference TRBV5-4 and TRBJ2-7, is ETGVTQSPTHLIKTRGQQVTLRCSSQSGHNTVSWYQQALGQGPQFIFQYYREEENGRGNFPPRFSGLQFPNYSSELNVNALELDDSALYLCASSIGEQQYFGPGTRLTVT.

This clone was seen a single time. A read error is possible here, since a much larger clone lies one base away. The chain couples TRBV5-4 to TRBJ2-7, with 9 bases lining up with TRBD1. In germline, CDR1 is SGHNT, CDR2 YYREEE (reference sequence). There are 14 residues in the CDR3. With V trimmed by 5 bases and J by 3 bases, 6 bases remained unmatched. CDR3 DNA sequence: TGTGCCAGCAGTCGGGACAGGGCGAACTACGAGCAGTACTTC. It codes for CASSRDRANYEQYF.

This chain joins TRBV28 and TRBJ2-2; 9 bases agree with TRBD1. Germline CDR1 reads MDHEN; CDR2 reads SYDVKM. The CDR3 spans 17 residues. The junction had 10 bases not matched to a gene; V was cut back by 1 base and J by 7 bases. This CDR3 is CASSLSRDREGGGELFF. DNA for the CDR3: TGTGCCAGCAGTTTATCCCGGGACAGGGAGGGAGGCGGGGAGCTGTTTTTT.

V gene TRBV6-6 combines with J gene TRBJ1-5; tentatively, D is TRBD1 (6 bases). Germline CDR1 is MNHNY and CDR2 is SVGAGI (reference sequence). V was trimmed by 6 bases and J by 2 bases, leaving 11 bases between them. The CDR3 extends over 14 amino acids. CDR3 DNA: TGTGCCAGCAGACAGGGTCTCGGCAATCAGCCCCAGCATTTT. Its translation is CASRQGLGNQPQHF.

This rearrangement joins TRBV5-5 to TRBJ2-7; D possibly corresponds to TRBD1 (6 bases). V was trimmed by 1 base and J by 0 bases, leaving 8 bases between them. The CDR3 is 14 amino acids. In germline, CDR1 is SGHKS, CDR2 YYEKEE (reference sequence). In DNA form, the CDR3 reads TGTGCCAGCAGCTTGCAGGGGATCTCCTACGAGCAGTACTTC. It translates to CASSLQGISYEQYF.

CDR3 region: CASSFLDRDTGELFF. CDR3 coding DNA: TGCGCCAGCAGCTTCTTGGACAGAGACACCGGGGAGCTGTTTTTT. V gene TRBV5-1 combines with J gene TRBJ2-2; a weak D match, TRBD1 (6 bases). Germline CDR1 SGHRS, CDR2 YFSETQ. Trimming cost V 2 bases and J 3 bases, with 11 bases left between them. The CDR3 is 15 amino acids.

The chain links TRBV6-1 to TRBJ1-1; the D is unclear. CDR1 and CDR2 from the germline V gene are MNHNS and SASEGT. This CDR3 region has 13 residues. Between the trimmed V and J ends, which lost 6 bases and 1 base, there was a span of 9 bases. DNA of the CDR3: TGTGCCAGCAGCGTGACTCAGAACACTGAAGCTTTCTTT. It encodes CASSVTQNTEAFF.

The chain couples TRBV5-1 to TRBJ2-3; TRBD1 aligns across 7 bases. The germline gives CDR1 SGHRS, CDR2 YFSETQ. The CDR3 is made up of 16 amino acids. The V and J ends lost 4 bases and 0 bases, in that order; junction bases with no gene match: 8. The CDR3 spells CASSKTDRTSTDTQYF. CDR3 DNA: TGCGCCAGCAGCAAAACGGACAGGACTAGCACAGATACGCAGTATTTT.

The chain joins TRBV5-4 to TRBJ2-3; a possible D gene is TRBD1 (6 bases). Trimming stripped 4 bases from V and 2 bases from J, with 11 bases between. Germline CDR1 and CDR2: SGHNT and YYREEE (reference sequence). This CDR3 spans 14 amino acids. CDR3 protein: CASSQGTFTDTQYF. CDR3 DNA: TGTGCCAGCAGCCAGGGGACATTCACAGATACGCAGTATTTT. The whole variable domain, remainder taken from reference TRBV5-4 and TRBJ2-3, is ETGVTQSPTHLIKTRGQQVTLRCSSQSGHNTVSWYQQALGQGPQFIFQYYREEENGRGNFPPRFSGLQFPNYSSELNVNALELDDSALYLCASSQGTFTDTQYFGPGTRLTVL.

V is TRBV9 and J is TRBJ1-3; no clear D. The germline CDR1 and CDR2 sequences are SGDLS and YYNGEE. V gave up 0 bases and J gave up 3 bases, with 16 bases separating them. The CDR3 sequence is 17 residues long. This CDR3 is CASSVGVEGWGGNTIYF. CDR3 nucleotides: TGTGCCAGCAGCGTAGGGGTGGAGGGATGGGGTGGAAACACCATATATTTT.

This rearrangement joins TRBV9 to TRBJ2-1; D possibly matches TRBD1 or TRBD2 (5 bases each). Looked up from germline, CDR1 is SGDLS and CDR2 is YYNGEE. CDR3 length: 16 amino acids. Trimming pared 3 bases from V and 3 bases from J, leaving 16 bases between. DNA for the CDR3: TGTGCCAGCAGCGCTCAGGGTGGCGGAGGCTACAATGAGCAGTTCTTC. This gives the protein CASSAQGGGGYNEQFF.

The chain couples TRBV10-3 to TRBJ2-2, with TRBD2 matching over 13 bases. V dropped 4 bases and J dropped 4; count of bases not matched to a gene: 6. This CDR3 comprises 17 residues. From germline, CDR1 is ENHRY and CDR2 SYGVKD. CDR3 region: CAISVGLAGEVTGELFF. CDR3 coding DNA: TGTGCCATCAGTGTCGGACTAGCGGGGGAGGTCACCGGGGAGCTGTTTTTT.

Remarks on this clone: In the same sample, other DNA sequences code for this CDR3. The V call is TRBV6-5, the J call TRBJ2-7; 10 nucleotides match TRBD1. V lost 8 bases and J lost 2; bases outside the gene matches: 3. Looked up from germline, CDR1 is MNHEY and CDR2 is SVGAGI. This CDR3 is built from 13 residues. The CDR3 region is CASRDRGTYEQYF. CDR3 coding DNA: TGTGCCAGCCGGGACAGGGGTACCTACGAGCAGTACTTC.

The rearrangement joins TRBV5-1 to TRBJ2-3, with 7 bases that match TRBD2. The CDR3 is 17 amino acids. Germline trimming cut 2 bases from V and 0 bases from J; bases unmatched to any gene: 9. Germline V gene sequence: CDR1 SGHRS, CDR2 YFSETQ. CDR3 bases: TGCGCCAGCAGCTTTACGAGCGGGGCTGGGAGCACAGATACGCAGTATTTT. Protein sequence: CASSFTSGAGSTDTQYF.

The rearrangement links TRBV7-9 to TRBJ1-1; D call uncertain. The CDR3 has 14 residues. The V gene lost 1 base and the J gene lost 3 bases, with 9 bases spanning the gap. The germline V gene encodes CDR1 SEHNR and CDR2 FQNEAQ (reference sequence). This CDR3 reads CASSLVTDHTEAFF. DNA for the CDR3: TGTGCCAGCAGCTTAGTAACAGACCACACTGAAGCTTTCTTT.

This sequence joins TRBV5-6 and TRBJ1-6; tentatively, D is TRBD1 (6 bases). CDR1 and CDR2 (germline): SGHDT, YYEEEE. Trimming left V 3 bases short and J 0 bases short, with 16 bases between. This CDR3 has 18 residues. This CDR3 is CASSSDRGGPSYNSPLHF. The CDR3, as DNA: TGTGCCAGCAGCTCGGACAGAGGAGGTCCCTCCTATAATTCACCCCTCCACTTT. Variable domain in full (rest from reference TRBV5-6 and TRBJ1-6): DAGVTQSPTHLIKTRGQQVTLRCSPKSGHDTVSWYQQALGQGPQFIFQYYEEEERQRGNFPDRFSGHQFPNYSSELNVNALLLGDSALYLCASSSDRGGPSYNSPLHFGNGTRLTVT.

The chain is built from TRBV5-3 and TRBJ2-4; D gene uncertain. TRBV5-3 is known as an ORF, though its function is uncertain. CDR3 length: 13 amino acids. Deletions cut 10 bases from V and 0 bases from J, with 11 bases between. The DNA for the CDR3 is TGTGCCGGACGTCTACTAGCCAAAAACATTCAGTACTTC. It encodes CAGRLLAKNIQYF.

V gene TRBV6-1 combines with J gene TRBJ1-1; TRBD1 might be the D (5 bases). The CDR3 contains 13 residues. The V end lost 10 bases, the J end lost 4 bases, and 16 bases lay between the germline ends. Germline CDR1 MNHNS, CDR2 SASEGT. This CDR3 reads CATNNIQGTEAFF. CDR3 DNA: TGTGCCACCAACAACATTCAGGGCACTGAAGCTTTCTTT.

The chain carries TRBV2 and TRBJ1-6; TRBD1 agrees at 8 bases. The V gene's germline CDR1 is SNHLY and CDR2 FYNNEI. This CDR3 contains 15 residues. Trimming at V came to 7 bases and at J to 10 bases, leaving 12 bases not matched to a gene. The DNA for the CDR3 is TGTGCCAGCAAGACAGGGGTCCCATTGGAATCACCCCTCCACTTT. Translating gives CASKTGVPLESPLHF.

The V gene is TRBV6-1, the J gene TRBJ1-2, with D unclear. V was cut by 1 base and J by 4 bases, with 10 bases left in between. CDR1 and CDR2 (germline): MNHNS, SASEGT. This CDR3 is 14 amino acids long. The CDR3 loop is CASSEGGRTYGYTF. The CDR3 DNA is TGTGCCAGCAGTGAAGGAGGACGGACCTATGGCTACACCTTC.

CDR3 nucleotides: TGTGCCAGCAGCTTGGTCAAGGAAGGCAATCAGCCCCAGCATTTT. It is translated as CASSLVKEGNQPQHF. The chain joins TRBV7-2 to TRBJ1-5; D gene uncertain. Trimming removed 3 bases from V and 2 bases from J, with 11 bases in between. The CDR3 has 15 amino acids. Germline CDR1 SGHTA, CDR2 FQGNSA.

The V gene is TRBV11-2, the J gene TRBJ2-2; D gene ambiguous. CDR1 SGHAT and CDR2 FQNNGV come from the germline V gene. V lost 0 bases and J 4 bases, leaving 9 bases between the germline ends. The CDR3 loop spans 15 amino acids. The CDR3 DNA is TGTGCCAGCAGCTTAGATAGGGTAGCCACCGGGGAGCTGTTTTTT. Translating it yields CASSLDRVATGELFF.